This T cell receptor (beta chain) was identified during a study of T cell repertoires in cytomegalovirus infection. This clonotype was detected a few times. Its specificity is unknown. In TCRdb, the reads were re-called with MiXCR into one record per CDR3 protein. Of about 220,000 distinct CDR3 sequences listed, about 39% are singletons. Sequencing used CD8+ T cells from cultured PBMCs, obtained from culture after CMV antigen stimulation. The source is a human donor in good health (CMV status not recorded). Some clones in this sample may be carry-over from other donors' samples.

The CDR3 DNA reads as TGCGCCAGCAGCAGGGACAGGTCGGCCGGGGAGCTGTTTTTT. This translates into CASSRDRSAGELFF. The chain uses TRBV5-1 and TRBJ2-2; the match to TRBD1 covers 8 bases. This CDR3 region has 14 residues. Germline CDR1 is SGHRS and CDR2 is YFSETQ. Trimming cost V 4 bases and J 6 bases; bases outside gene matches: 5.